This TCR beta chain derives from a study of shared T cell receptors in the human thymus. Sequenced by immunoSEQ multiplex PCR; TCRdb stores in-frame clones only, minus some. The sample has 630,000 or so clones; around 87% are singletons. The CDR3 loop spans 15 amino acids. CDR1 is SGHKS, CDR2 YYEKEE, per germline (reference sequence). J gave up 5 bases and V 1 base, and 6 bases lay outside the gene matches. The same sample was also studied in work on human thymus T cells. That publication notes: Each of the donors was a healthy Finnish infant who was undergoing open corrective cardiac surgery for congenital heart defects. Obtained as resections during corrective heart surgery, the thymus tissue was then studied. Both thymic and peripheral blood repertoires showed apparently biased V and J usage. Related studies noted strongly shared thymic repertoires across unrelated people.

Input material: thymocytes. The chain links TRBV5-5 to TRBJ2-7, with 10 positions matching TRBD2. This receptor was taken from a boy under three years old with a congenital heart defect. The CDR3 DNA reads TGTGCCAGCAGCTTGAGCGGGAGGGCCGGCGACGAGCAGTACTTC. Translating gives CASSLSGRAGDEQYF.